The 17 T cell receptor beta chains reported below all come from one sample, sequenced in a study of CD8+ T cells in alopecia areata. Once RNA had been extracted, it was reverse transcribed into cDNA to act as the sequencing template. Assay used: immunoSEQ multiplex PCR; TCRdb lists only in-frame clones, some missing. The table includes a few hundred thousand clones, more than 60% detected once. Indicated treatment: oral pan-JAK inhibitor, 5-10 mg twice daily. The sequences come from CD4+ T cells sorted from blood, collected between weeks 43 and 45, from a patient treated with tofacitinib. Every receptor here comes from a human donor with alopecia areata.

In this sample, this clone turned up a few times. This chain joins TRBV30 and TRBJ2-5, with 8 bases fitting TRBD2. Trimming removed 0 bases from V and 6 bases from J; junction bases left unmatched: 3. The CDR3 contains 13 residues. The germline V gene has CDR1 GTSNPN and CDR2 SVGIG (reference sequence). This CDR3 reads CAWSVPGGQTQYF. The DNA of the CDR3 is TGTGCCTGGAGTGTACCGGGGGGGCAGACCCAGTACTTC.

The rearrangement links TRBV25-1 to TRBJ1-2; 7 bases are a match to TRBD1. CDR1 is MGHDK, CDR2 SYGVNS, per germline. The CDR3 runs to 13 residues. With V trimmed by 3 bases and J by 8 bases, 6 bases remained unmatched. The CDR3 region is CASSDRQGYGYTF. The CDR3 DNA follows: TGTGCCAGCAGTGACCGACAGGGTTACGGCTACACCTTC.

The chain uses TRBV29-1 and TRBJ2-1; 9 nucleotides align to TRBD1. The CDR3 runs to 14 residues. With 6 bases clipped from V and 4 bases from J, the junction kept 7 bases outside the gene matches. CDR1 is SQVTM, CDR2 ANQGSEA, per germline. The CDR3 DNA reads TGCAGCGTCACGGACAGGGGCCCATACAATGAGCAGTTCTTC. This codes for CSVTDRGPYNEQFF.

V gene TRBV6-9 combines with J gene TRBJ2-5; unclear D gene. The CDR3 contains 9 residues. CDR1 is MNHGY and CDR2 is SVAAGI in the germline V gene. V lost 7 bases to trimming and J lost 4 bases, with 1 base between them. The CDR3 reads CASIETQYF. Written as DNA, the CDR3 is TGTGCCAGCATAGAGACCCAGTACTTC.

V and J are TRBV15 and TRBJ2-4, with a possible D match to TRBD2 (7 bases). This CDR3 comprises 17 residues. Looked up from germline, CDR1 is LNHNV and CDR2 is YYDKDF (reference sequence). The germline V and J ends were trimmed by 3 bases and 0 bases, with 15 bases remaining between them. The chain's CDR3 is CATSSGGHVLAKNIQYF. The CDR3 DNA reads as TGTGCCACCAGCAGCGGGGGGCACGTTCTAGCCAAAAACATTCAGTACTTC.

For the CDR3, the DNA is TGCGCCAGCAGTCACCCTCGGTTTCAGAATCAGCCCCAGCATTTT. Protein product: CASSHPRFQNQPQHF. The chain employs TRBV23-1 and TRBJ1-5; D gene unclear. TRBV23-1 is an ORF for which the function is uncertain. Trimming left V 3 bases short and J 4 bases short, with 13 bases between. The CDR3 has 15 residues.

This sequence joins TRBV23-1 and TRBJ1-6, with D unresolved. TRBV23-1 is an ORF; its function is uncertain. Deletions cut 9 bases from V and 6 bases from J, with 0 bases between. The CDR3 covers 9 residues. CDR3 DNA: TGCGCCAGTAATTCACCCCTCCACTTT. It is translated as CASNSPLHF.

This chain uses TRBV25-1 with TRBJ1-4; perhaps TRBD1 as D (6 bases). The CDR3 length is 13 residues. Between the trimmed V and J ends, which lost 7 bases and 4 bases, there was a span of 10 bases. CDR1 is MGHDK and CDR2 is SYGVNS in the germline V gene. The DNA for the CDR3 is TGTGCCAGCACGCAGGGGTTTAATGAAAAACTGTTTTTT. Translation: CASTQGFNEKLFF.

The chain carries TRBV2 and TRBJ2-5, with 7 bases matching TRBD1. J was trimmed by 4 bases and V by 4 bases; bases with no gene match: 6. Per germline, CDR1 SNHLY and CDR2 FYNNEI. CDR3 length: 14 amino acids. This CDR3 reads CASSVYRGRETQYF. Written as DNA, the CDR3 is TGTGCCAGCAGTGTCTACAGGGGTAGAGAGACCCAGTACTTC.

Points on this clone: A read error may account for a junction end that differs from germline. V and J are TRBV11-2 and TRBJ2-1; 8 bases agree with TRBD2. CDR3 size: 15 residues. The germline V gene has CDR1 SGHAT and CDR2 FQNNGV. CDR3 in DNA: TGTGCCAGCAGCTTAGTGCGGAGCGGGGGCCACCTGAAGATCTTC. Protein: CASSLVRSGGHLKIF. The full variable domain, its missing parts supplied by reference TRBV11-2 and TRBJ2-1, is EAGVAQSPRYKIIEKRQSVAFWCNPISGHATLYWYQQILGQGPKLLIQFQNNGVVDDSQLPKDRFSAERLKGVDSTLKIQPAKLEDSAVYLCASSLVRSGGHLKIFGPGTRLTVL.

Worth noting for this clone: The same CDR3 also results from other DNA sequences found in this sample. V and J are TRBV30 and TRBJ1-6, with 10 nucleotides matching TRBD1. V shed 4 bases, J shed 10 bases, and the junction held 4 bases outside the gene matches. There are 13 residues in the CDR3. Germline V gives CDR1 GTSNPN, CDR2 SVGIG (reference sequence). DNA for the CDR3: TGTGCCTGGACGGACAGGGGGGACTCACCCCTCCACTTT. This gives the protein CAWTDRGDSPLHF. Full variable domain (outside the CDR3, taken from reference TRBV30 and TRBJ1-6): SQTIHQWPATLVQPVGSPLSLECTVEGTSNPNLYWYRQAAGRGLQLLFYSVGIGQISSEVPQNLSASRPQDRQFILSSKKLLLSDSGFYLCAWTDRGDSPLHFGNGTRLTVT.

With regard to this clone: A clone one base away is much larger, so this may be a read error. DNA of the CDR3: TGTGCCAGCAGCTCGAGCTCCTACGAGCAGTACTTC. As protein: CASSSSSYEQYF. This chain links TRBV7-2 with TRBJ2-7; D ambiguous. The CDR3 covers 12 residues. Trimming left V 4 bases short and J 0 bases short, with 4 bases between. Germline-derived CDR1 and CDR2 are SGHTA and FQGNSA.

The chain has TRBV30 and TRBJ2-2; D is uncertain. Germline V gene lookup returns CDR1 GTSNPN and CDR2 SVGIG (reference sequence). The CDR3 covers 13 residues. Trimming stripped 0 bases from V and 4 bases from J, with 6 bases between. CDR3 sequence (DNA): TGTGCCTGGAGTGTACTACTCACCGGGGAGCTGTTTTTT. Translated, it gives CAWSVLLTGELFF.

V gene TRBV2 combines with J gene TRBJ1-2, with TRBD1 identical over 10 bases. Trimming removed 4 bases from V and 8 bases from J; junction bases left unmatched: 4. The CDR3 is 13 residues long. From germline, CDR1 is SNHLY and CDR2 FYNNEI. This CDR3 is CASSADRGNGYTF. The DNA for the CDR3 is TGTGCCAGCAGTGCGGACAGGGGGAACGGCTACACCTTC.

The V gene is TRBV19, the J gene TRBJ2-3; perhaps TRBD2 as D (5 bases). CDR1 is LNHDA and CDR2 is SQIVND in the germline V gene (reference sequence). V was trimmed by 5 bases and J by 4 bases, leaving 19 bases between them. This CDR3 is 16 amino acids long. CDR3 bases: TGTGCCAGTAGTCCCCGGCGGGTCCAAGGAGCAGATACGCAGTATTTT. This gives the protein CASSPRRVQGADTQYF.

The genes are TRBV7-9 and TRBJ1-4; weak D call: TRBD1 (5 bases). CDR3 length equals 16 residues. CDR1 and CDR2 (germline): SEHNR, FQNEAQ (reference sequence). The V and J ends lost 1 base and 8 bases respectively, with 17 bases between them. As DNA, the CDR3 is TGTGCCAGCAGCTTAGAAGGGACTCCGGGCAGAGAAAAACTGTTTTTT. This codes for CASSLEGTPGREKLFF. Full variable domain (missing parts from reference TRBV7-9 and TRBJ1-4): DTGVSQNPRHKITKRGQNVTFRCDPISEHNRLYWYRQTLGQGPEFLTYFQNEAQLEKSRLLSDRFSAERPKGSFSTLEIQRTEQGDSAMYLCASSLEGTPGREKLFFGSGTQLSVL.

A few counts support this clone. The chain recombines TRBV29-1 with TRBJ1-1; D not resolved. Per the germline V gene, CDR1 is SQVTM and CDR2 is ANQGSEA. The CDR3 is 12 amino acids. V dropped 7 bases and J dropped 5 bases, with 14 bases sitting between them. The CDR3 DNA reads TGCAGCGCCGAGTATGTGTTGACTGAAGCTTTCTTT. It codes for CSAEYVLTEAFF.